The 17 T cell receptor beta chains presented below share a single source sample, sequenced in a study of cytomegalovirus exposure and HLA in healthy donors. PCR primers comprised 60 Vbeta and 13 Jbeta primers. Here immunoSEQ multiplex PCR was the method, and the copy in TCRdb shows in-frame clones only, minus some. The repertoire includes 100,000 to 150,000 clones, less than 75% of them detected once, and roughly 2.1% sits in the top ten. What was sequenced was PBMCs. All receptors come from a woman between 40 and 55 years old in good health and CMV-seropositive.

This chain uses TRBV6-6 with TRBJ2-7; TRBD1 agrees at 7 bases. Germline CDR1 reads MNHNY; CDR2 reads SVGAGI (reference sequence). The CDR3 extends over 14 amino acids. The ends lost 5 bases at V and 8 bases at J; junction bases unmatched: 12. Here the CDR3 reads CASSLGTASDKQYF. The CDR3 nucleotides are TGTGCCAGCAGTCTGGGGACAGCGTCGGACAAGCAGTACTTC.

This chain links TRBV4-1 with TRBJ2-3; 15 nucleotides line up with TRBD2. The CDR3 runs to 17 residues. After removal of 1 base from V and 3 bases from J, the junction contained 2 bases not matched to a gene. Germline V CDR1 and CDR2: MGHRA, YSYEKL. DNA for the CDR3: TGCGCCAGCAGCCAAGCGGGACTAGCGGGGGGTACAGATACGCAGTATTTT. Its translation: CASSQAGLAGGTDTQYF.

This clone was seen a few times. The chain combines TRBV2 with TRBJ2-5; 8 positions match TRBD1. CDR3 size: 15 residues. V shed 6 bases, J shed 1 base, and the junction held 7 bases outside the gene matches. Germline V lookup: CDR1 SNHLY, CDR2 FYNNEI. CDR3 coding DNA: TGTGCCAGCAGGGACAGGGTAGGGTTCCAAGAGACCCAGTACTTC. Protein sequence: CASRDRVGFQETQYF.

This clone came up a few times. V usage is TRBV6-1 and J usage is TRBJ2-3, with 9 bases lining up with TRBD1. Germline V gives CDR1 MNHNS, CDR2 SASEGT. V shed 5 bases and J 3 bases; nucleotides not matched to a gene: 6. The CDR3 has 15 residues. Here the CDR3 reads CASSLRTGVTDTQYF. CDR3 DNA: TGTGCCAGCAGTCTCAGGACAGGGGTTACAGATACGCAGTATTTT.

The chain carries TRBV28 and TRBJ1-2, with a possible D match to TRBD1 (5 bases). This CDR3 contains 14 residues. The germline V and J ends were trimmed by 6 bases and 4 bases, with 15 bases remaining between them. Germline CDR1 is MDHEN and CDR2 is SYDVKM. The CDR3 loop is CASRGFRAVYGYTF. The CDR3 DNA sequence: TGTGCCAGCAGGGGCTTCAGGGCCGTCTATGGCTACACCTTC.

As DNA, the CDR3 is TGTGCCAGCAGCGTAGGGCCTGAAACCTACAATGAGCAGTTCTTC. This translates into CASSVGPETYNEQFF. This chain connects TRBV9 to TRBJ2-1; D ambiguous. Germline V lookup: CDR1 SGDLS, CDR2 YYNGEE. V was shortened by 0 bases and J by 2 bases, with 9 bases between the two germline ends. This CDR3 has 15 residues. Full variable domain (rest looked up from reference TRBV9 and TRBJ2-1): DSGVTQTPKHLITATGQRVTLRCSPRSGDLSVYWYQQSLDQGLQFLIQYYNGEERAKGNILERFSAQQFPDLHSELNLSSLELGDSALYFCASSVGPETYNEQFFGPGTRLTVL.

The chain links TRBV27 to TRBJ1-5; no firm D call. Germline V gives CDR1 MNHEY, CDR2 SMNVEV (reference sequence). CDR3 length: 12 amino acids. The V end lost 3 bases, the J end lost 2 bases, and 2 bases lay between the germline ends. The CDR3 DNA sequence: TGTGCCAGCAGTTTCGGCAATCAGCCCCAGCATTTT. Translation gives CASSFGNQPQHF.

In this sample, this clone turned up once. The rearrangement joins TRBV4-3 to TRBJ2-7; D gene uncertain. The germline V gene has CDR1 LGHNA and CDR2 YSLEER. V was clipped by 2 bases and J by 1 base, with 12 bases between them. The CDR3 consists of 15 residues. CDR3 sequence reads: CASSQNKQQSYEQYF. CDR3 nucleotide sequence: TGCGCCAGCAGCCAAAACAAGCAACAGTCCTACGAGCAGTACTTC.

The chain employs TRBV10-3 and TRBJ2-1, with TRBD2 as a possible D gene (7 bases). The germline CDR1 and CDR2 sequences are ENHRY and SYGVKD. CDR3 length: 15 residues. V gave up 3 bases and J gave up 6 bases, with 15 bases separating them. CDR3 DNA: TGTGCCATCAGTGAAAGGGGGGGCCTGGTCAATGAGCAGTTCTTC. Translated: CAISERGGLVNEQFF.

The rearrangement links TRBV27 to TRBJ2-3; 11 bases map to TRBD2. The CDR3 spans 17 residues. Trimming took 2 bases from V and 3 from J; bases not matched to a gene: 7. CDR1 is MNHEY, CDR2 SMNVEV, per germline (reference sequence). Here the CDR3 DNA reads TGTGCCAGCAGTTTAGGGTTGCCTAGCGGGGGGACAGATACGCAGTATTTT. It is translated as CASSLGLPSGGTDTQYF.

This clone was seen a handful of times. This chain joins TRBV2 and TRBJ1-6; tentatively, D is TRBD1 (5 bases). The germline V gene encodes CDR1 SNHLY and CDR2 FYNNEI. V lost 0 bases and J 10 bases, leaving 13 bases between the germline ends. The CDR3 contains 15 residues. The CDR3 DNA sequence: TGTGCCAGCAGTGAAGCGGCAGGGTGGAACTCACCCCTCCACTTT. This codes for CASSEAAGWNSPLHF. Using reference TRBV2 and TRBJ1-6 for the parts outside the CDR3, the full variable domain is EPEVTQTPSHQVTQMGQEVILRCVPISNHLYFYWYRQILGQKVEFLVSFYNNEISEKSEIFDDQFSVERPDGSNFTLKIRSTKLEDSAMYFCASSEAAGWNSPLHFGNGTRLTVT.

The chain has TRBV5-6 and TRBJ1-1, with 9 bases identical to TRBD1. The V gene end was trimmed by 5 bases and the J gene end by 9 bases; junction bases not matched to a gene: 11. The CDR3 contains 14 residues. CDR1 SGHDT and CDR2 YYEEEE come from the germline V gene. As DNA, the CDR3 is TGTGCCAGCAGATCTGCCGGGACAGGGTTCCAAGCTTTCTTT. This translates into CASRSAGTGFQAFF.

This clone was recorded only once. CDR3 protein: CASYRGQANTEAFF. CDR3 sequence (DNA): TGTGCCAGCTATAGGGGACAGGCGAACACTGAAGCTTTCTTT. J is TRBJ1-1 and V is TRBV5-5, with TRBD1 matching 8 bases. The CDR3 is made up of 14 amino acids. Per germline, CDR1 SGHKS and CDR2 YYEKEE (reference sequence). The ends lost 7 bases at V and 1 base at J; junction bases unmatched: 6.

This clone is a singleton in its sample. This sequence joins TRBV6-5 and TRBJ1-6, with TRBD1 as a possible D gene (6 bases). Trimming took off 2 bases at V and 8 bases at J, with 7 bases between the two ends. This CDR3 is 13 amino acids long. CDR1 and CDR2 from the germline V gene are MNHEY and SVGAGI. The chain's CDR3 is CASSYRTDSPLHF. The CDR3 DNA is TGTGCCAGCAGTTACCGGACAGATTCACCCCTCCACTTT.

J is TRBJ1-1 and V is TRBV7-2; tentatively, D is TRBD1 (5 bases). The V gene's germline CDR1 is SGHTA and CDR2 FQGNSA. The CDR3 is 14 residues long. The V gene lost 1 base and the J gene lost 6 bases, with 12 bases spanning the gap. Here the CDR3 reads CASSLGGVGAEAFF. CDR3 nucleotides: TGTGCCAGCAGCTTAGGGGGCGTCGGCGCTGAAGCTTTCTTT.

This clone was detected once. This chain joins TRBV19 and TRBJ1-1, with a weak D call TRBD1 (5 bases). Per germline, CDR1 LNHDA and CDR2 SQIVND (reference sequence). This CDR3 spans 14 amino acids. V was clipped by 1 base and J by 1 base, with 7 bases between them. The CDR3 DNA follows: TGTGCCAGTAGTATAGGTCAGGGGAACACTGAAGCTTTCTTT. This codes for CASSIGQGNTEAFF.

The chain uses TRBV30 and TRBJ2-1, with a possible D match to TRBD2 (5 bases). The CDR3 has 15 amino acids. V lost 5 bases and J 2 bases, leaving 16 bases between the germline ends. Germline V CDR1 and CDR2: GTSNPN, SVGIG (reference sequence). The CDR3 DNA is TGTGCCTGGGGAGAGGACTCTGGGCCCTACAATGAGCAGTTCTTC. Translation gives CAWGEDSGPYNEQFF.